This TCR beta chain emerged from a study of cytomegalovirus exposure and HLA in healthy donors. Participants comprised healthy donors of bone marrow. As regards this clone: No antigen is known for it.

Study results and caveats: In a later analysis, V- and J-gene trimming of beta chains associated with a DCLRE1C missense variant, replicated independently. In a later analysis, the majority of CMV-associated beta chains seemingly showed HLA restriction.

The PCR made use of 60 Vbeta and 13 Jbeta primers. As processed by the authors: As a later analysis found, there were around 86 million unique TCR beta chains, of which roughly 11 million were shared. Profiled with immunoSEQ multiplex PCR; TCRdb holds only in-frame clones, not every one. Clonal size and the V and J genes are those of that table, whereas D and trimming came from the DNA. The sample includes 70,000 or so clones, about 74% of them seen just once. This clonotype was obtained from a woman aged 55-70 years in good health and CMV-seropositive. Sequencing was carried out using PBMCs.

CDR3 region: CASSLTGPNTEAFF. CDR3 DNA: TGTGCCAGCAGCTTGACAGGGCCCAACACTGAAGCTTTCTTT. This chain connects TRBV11-3 to TRBJ1-1; the match to TRBD1 covers 7 bases. J was trimmed by 2 bases and V by 3 bases; bases with no gene match: 3. Germline values: CDR1 SGHNT, CDR2 YENEEA. This CDR3 spans 14 amino acids.